Shown below are 4 T cell receptor beta chains from a single sample sequenced in a study of cytomegalovirus exposure and HLA in healthy donors. This table comes from immunoSEQ multiplex PCR, and its TCRdb copy is limited to in-frame clones, with some not included. The sample consists of 110,000 to 150,000 clones, roughly 89% of them appearing once. Sequences were obtained from PBMCs. These receptors came from a woman in her late teens or twenties in good health and CMV-seropositive.

The genes are TRBV10-3 and TRBJ2-7; TRBD1 matches 9 bases. The CDR3 is 15 residues long. The V segment lost 0 bases and the J segment 5 bases; nucleotides outside the gene matches: 5. CDR1 and CDR2 (germline): ENHRY, SYGVKD. The CDR3 region has the DNA TGTGCCATCAGTGAGTCACAGGACAGGGGCCACGAGCAGTACTTC. It specifies CAISESQDRGHEQYF.

The CDR3 coding sequence is TGCGCCAGCAGCCCCCGGCTTGAGGGGGACGGTCCGGATTCACCCCTCCACTTT. This encodes CASSPRLEGDGPDSPLHF. The chain combines TRBV4-3 with TRBJ1-6; possibly TRBD1 for D (6 bases). There are 18 residues in the CDR3. Deletions cut 4 bases from V and 8 bases from J, with 24 bases between. Germline V gene sequence: CDR1 LGHNA, CDR2 YSLEER.

In DNA form, the CDR3 reads TGTGCCAGCGGAAGTACAGGGTCTCGGGAAAAACTGTTTTTT. Its protein is CASGSTGSREKLFF. The chain is built from TRBV27 and TRBJ1-4; tentatively, D is TRBD1 (6 bases). V lost 8 bases and J 8 bases, leaving 18 bases between the germline ends. The CDR3 loop spans 14 amino acids. The germline V gene has CDR1 MNHEY and CDR2 SMNVEV (reference sequence).

DNA for the CDR3: TGCAGCGTCACGAAGACAGGGGCTGCCGAAAAACTGTTTTTT. As protein: CSVTKTGAAEKLFF. This chain joins TRBV29-1 and TRBJ1-4; TRBD1 matches 8 bases. This CDR3 has 14 amino acids. Trimming took 6 bases from V and 8 from J; bases not matched to a gene: 11. The germline V gene has CDR1 SQVTM and CDR2 ANQGSEA.